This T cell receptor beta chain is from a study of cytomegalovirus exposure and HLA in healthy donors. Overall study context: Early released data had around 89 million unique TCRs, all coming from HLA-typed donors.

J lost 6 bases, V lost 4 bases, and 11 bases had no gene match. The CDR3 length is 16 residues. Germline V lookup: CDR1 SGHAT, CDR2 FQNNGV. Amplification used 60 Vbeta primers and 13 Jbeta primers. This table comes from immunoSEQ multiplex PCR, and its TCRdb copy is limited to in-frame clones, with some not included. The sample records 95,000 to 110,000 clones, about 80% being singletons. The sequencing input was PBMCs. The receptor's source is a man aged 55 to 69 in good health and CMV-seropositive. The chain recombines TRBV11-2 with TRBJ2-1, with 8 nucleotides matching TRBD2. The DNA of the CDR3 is TGTGCCAGCAGCTCAGGACTAGCCGTATTGGCCAATGAGCAGTTCTTC. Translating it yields CASSSGLAVLANEQFF.